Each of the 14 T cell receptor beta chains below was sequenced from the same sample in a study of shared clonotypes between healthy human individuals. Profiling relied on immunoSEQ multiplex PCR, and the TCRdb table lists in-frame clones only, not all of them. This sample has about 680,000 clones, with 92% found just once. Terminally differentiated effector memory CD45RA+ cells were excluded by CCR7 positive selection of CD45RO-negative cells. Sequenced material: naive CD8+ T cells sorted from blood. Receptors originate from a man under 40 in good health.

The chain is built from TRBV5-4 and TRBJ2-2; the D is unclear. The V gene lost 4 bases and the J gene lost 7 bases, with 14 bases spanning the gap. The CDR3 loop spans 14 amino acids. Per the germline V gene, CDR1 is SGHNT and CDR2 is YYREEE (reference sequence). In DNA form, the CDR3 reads TGTGCCAGCAGCCTCCTCATGCCGGGCGGGGAGCTGTTTTTT. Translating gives CASSLLMPGGELFF.

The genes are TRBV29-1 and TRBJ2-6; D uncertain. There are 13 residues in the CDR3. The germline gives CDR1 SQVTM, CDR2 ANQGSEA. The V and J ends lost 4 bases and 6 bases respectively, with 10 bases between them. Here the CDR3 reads CSVGRDEANVLTF. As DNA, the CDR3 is TGCAGCGTTGGTCGTGACGAGGCCAACGTCCTGACTTTC.

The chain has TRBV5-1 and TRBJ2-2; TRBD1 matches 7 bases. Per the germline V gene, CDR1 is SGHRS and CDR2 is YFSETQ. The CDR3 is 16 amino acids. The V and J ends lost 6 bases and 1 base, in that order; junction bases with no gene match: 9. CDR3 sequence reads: CASMSPTGRNTGELFF. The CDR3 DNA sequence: TGCGCCAGCATGTCACCGACAGGGAGGAACACCGGGGAGCTGTTTTTT.

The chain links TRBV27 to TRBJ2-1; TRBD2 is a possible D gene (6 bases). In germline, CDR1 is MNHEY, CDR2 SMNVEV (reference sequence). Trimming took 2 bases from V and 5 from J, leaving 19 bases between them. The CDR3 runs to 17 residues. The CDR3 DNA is TGTGCCAGCAGTTTAACCCAGCTAGCGACGCCTAACAATGAGCAGTTCTTC. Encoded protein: CASSLTQLATPNNEQFF.

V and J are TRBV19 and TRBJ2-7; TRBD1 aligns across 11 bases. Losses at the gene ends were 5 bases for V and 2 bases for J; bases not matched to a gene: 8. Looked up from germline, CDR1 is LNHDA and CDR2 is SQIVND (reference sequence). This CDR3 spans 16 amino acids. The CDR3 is CASSPWTGGPTYEQYF. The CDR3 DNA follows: TGTGCCAGTAGTCCTTGGACAGGGGGCCCCACCTACGAGCAGTACTTC.

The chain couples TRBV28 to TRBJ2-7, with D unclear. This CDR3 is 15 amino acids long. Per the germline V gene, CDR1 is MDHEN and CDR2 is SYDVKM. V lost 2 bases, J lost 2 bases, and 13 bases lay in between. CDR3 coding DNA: TGTGCCAGCAGTTTAGGGCCCACCTTCCCCTACGAGCAGTACTTC. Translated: CASSLGPTFPYEQYF.

The CDR3 DNA reads TGCGCCAGCAGCTTGGCACAGAACACTGAAGCTTTCTTT. Translating it yields CASSLAQNTEAFF. This rearrangement joins TRBV5-1 to TRBJ1-1, with no clear D. Trimming removed 0 bases at V and 1 base at J, with 4 bases between. There are 13 residues in the CDR3. CDR1 and CDR2 from the germline V gene are SGHRS and YFSETQ.

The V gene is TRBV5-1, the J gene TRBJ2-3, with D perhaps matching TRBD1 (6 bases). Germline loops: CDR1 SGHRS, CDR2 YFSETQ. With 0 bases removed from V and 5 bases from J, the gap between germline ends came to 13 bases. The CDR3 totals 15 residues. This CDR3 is CASSLAQGMLDTQYF. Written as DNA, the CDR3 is TGCGCCAGCAGCTTGGCACAGGGTATGTTAGATACGCAGTATTTT.

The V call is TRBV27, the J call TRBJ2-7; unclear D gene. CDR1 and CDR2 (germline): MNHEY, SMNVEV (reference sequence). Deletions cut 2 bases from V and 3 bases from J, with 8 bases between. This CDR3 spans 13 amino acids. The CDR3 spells CASSLENGYEQYF. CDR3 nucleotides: TGTGCCAGCAGTTTAGAGAATGGCTACGAGCAGTACTTC.

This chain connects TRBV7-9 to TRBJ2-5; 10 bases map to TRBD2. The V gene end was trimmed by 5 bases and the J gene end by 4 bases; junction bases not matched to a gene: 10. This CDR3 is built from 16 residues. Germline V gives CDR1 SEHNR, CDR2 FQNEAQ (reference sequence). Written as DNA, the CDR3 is TGTGCCAGCAGCCCCCCTAGCGGGAGAGGGGTAGAGACCCAGTACTTC. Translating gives CASSPPSGRGVETQYF.

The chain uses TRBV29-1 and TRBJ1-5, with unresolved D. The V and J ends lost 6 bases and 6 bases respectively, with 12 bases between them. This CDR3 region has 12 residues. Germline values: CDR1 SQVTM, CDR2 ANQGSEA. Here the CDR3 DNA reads TGCAGCGTGTCCCGGGGTGGTCAGCCCCAGCATTTT. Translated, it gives CSVSRGGQPQHF.

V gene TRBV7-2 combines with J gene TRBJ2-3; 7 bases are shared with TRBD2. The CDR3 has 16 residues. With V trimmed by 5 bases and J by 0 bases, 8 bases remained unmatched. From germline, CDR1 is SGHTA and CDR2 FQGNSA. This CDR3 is CASSPGTTLSTDTQYF. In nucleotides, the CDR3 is TGTGCCAGCAGCCCTGGGACTACGCTTAGCACAGATACGCAGTATTTT.

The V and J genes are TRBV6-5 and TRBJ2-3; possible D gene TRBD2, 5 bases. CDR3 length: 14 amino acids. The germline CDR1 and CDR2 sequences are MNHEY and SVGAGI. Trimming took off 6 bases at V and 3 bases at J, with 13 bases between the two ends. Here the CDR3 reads CASSPGLPTDTQYF. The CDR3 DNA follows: TGTGCCAGCAGCCCTGGACTGCCAACAGATACGCAGTATTTT.

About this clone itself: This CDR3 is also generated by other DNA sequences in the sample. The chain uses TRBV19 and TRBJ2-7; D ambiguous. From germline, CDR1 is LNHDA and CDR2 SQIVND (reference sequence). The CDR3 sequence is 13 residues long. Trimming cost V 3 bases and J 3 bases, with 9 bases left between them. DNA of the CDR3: TGTGCCAGTAGTATCGGCCCAGACTACGAGCAGTACTTC. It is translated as CASSIGPDYEQYF.